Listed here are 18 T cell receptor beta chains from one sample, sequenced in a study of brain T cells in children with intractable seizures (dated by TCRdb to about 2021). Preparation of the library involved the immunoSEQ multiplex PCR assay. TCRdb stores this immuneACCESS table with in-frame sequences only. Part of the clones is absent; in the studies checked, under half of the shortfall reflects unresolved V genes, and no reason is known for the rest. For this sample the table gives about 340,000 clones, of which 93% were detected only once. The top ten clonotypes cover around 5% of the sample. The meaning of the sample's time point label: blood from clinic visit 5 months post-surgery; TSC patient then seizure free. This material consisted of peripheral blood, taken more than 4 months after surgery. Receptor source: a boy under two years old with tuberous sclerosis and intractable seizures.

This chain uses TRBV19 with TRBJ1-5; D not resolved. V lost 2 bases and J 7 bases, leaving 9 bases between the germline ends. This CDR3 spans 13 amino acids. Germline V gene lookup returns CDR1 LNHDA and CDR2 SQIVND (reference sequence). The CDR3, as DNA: TGTGCCAGTAGTATAATGGACCGGCAGCCCCAGCATTTT. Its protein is CASSIMDRQPQHF.

CDR3: CASSLTGGAKNIQYF. The CDR3 DNA reads TGTGCCAGCAGCCTGACGGGAGGGGCCAAAAACATTCAGTACTTC. The V call is TRBV3-1 (or the pseudogene TRBV3-2), the J call TRBJ2-4; the match to TRBD2 covers 8 bases. Germline values: CDR1 LGHDT, CDR2 YNNKEL (reference sequence). This CDR3 is 15 amino acids long. The junction had 3 bases not matched to a gene; V was cut back by 4 bases and J by 1 base.

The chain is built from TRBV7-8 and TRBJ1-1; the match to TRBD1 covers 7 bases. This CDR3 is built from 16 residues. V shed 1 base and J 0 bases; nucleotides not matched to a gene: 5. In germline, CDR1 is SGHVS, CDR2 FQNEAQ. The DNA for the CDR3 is TGTGCCAGCAGCTTAGGACAGGGTGTGATGAACACTGAAGCTTTCTTT. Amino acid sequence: CASSLGQGVMNTEAFF.

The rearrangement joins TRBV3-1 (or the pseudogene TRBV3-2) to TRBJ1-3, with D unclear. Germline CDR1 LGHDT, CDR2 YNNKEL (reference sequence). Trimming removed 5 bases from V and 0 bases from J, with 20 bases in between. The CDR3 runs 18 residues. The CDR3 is CASSADVWAPRSGNTIYF. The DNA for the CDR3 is TGTGCCAGCAGCGCAGACGTCTGGGCACCACGCTCTGGAAACACCATATATTTT.

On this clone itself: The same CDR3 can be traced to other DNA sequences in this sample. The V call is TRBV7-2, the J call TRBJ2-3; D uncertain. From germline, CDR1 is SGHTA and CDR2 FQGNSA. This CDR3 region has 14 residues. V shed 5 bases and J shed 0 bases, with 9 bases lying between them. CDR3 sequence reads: CASSPLTSTDTQYF. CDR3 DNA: TGTGCCAGCAGCCCCCTGACCAGCACAGATACGCAGTATTTT.

The DNA of the CDR3 is TGTGCCAGCAGTGAATCTAGGGGCGCGATCGGGAATGAGCAGTTCTTC. It yields the protein CASSESRGAIGNEQFF. V gene TRBV6-1 combines with J gene TRBJ2-1; D is perhaps TRBD1 (5 bases). Germline CDR1 reads MNHNS; CDR2 reads SASEGT. V was shortened by 2 bases and J by 7 bases, with 18 bases between the two germline ends. The CDR3 has 16 residues.

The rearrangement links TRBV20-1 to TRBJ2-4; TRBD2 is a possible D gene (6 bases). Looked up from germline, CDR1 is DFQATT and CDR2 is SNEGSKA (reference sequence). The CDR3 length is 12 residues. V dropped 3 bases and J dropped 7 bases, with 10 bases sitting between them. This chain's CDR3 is CSASSGVNIQYF. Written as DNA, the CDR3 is TGCAGTGCTAGTTCGGGGGTTAACATTCAGTACTTC.

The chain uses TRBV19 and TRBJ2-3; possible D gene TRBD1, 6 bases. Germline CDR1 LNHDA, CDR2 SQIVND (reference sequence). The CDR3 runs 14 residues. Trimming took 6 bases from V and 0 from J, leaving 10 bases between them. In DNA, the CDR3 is TGTGCCAGTAGCCTCAGGGGAAGCACAGATACGCAGTATTTT. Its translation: CASSLRGSTDTQYF.

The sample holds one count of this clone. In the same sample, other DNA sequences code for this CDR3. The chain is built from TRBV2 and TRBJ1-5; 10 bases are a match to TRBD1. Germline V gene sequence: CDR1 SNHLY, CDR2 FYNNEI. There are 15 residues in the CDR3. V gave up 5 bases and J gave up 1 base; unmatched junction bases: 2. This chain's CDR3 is CASSPGQGSNQPQHF. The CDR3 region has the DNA TGTGCCAGCAGTCCGGGACAGGGGAGCAATCAGCCCCAGCATTTT.

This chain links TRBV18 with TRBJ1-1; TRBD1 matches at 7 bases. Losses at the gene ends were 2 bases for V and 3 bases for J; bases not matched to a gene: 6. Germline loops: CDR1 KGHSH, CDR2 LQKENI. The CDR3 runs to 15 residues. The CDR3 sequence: CASSPNTGEHTEAFF. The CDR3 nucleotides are TGTGCCAGCTCACCAAATACAGGGGAGCACACTGAAGCTTTCTTT.

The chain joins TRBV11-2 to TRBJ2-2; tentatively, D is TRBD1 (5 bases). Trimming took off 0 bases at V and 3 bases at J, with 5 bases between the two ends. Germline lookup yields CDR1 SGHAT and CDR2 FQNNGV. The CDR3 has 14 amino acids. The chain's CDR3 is CASSLEGHTGELFF. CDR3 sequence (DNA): TGTGCCAGCAGCTTAGAGGGGCACACCGGGGAGCTGTTTTTT.

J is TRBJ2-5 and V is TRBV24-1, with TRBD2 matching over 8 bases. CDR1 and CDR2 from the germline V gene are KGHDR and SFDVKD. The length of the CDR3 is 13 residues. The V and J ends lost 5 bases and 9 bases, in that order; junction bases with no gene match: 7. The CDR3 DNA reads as TGTGCCACCAGTGCGAGCGGGAGAGTGGCCCAGTACTTC. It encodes CATSASGRVAQYF.

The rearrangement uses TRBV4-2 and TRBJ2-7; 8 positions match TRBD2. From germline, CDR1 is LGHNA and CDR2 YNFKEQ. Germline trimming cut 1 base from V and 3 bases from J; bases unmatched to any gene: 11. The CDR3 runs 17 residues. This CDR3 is CASSQAGSSGGFYEQYF. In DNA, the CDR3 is TGTGCCAGCAGCCAAGCTGGATCAAGCGGGGGTTTCTACGAGCAGTACTTC.

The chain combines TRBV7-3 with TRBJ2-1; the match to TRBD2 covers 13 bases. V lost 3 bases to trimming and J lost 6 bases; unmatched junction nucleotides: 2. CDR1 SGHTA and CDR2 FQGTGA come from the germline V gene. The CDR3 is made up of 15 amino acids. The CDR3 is CASSLRLAGGNEQFF. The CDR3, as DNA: TGTGCCAGCAGCTTGAGACTAGCGGGGGGCAATGAGCAGTTCTTC.

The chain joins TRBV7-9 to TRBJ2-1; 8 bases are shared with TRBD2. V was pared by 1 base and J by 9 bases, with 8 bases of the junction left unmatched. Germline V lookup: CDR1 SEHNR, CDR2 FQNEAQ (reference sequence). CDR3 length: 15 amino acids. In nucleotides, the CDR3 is TGTGCCAGCAGCTTAGGTCTAGCGGGCGGTACTGAGCAGTTCTTC. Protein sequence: CASSLGLAGGTEQFF.

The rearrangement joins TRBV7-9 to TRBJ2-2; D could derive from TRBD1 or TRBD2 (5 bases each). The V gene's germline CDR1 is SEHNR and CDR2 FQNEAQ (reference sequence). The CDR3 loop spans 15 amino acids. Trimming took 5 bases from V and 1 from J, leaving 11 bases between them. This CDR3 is CASSLGTLNTGELFF. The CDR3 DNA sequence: TGTGCCAGCAGCCTCGGGACCTTGAACACCGGGGAGCTGTTTTTT.

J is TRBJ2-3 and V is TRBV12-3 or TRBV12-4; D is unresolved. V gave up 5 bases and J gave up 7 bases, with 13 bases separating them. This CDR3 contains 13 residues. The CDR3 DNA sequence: TGTGCCAGCAGTATCCTTTACCCCAATACGCAGTATTTT. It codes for CASSILYPNTQYF.

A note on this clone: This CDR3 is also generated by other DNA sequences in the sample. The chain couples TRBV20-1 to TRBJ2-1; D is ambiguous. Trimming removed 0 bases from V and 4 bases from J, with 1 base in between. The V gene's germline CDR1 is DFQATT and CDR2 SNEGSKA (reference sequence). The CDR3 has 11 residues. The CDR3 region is CSARDYNEQFF. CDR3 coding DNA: TGCAGTGCTAGAGATTACAATGAGCAGTTCTTC.